Below are 15 T cell receptor beta chains sequenced from a single sample in a study of Ad26.COV2.S vaccination and SARS-CoV-2 variants. Described treatment: 15 to 20 received Ad26.COV2.S at low or high dose, single or two shots; roughly 5 received placebo; per-sample allocation not given. The samples date from day 63 after the first vaccine or placebo injection. The method was immunoSEQ multiplex PCR; TCRdb's version includes in-frame clones alone and lacks a portion of them. This sample has fewer than 400,000 clones; around 85% occur once, and the top ten carry 2% to 2.5%. This sample comprised peripheral blood, obtained in a trial of Ad26.COV2.S vaccine versus placebo. These receptors came from a person aged 18-65 years who received the Ad26.COV2.S COVID-19 vaccine or a placebo.

This clone was detected only once. This chain uses TRBV5-1 with TRBJ1-3, with a tentative D call TRBD1 (5 bases). Germline CDR1 reads SGHRS; CDR2 reads YFSETQ. The CDR3 totals 18 residues. V was shortened by 1 base and J by 1 base, with 18 bases between the two germline ends. DNA of the CDR3: TGCGCCAGCAGCTTGTTTCAGTCAGGGAGATCGTCTGGAAACACCATATATTTT. It codes for CASSLFQSGRSSGNTIYF.

The rearrangement joins TRBV28 to TRBJ2-4; TRBD1 aligns across 7 bases. Germline CDR1 reads MDHEN; CDR2 reads SYDVKM. The ends lost 8 bases at V and 6 bases at J; junction bases unmatched: 4. The CDR3 extends over 12 amino acids. CDR3 amino acids: CASRDRLNIQYF. The CDR3 DNA reads as TGTGCCAGCCGGGACAGATTAAACATTCAGTACTTC.

The rearrangement links TRBV15 to TRBJ1-4; D uncertain. Germline V CDR1 and CDR2: LNHNV, YYDKDF (reference sequence). V lost 0 bases to trimming and J lost 4 bases, with 12 bases between them. This CDR3 is 16 amino acids long. The CDR3 bases are TGTGCCACCAGCAGAGATGAAGAACAGTTTAATGAAAAACTGTTTTTT. This codes for CATSRDEEQFNEKLFF.

The V gene is TRBV6-2 or TRBV6-3, the J gene TRBJ2-3; 11 bases are shared with TRBD1. V lost 6 bases to trimming and J lost 6 bases; unmatched junction nucleotides: 5. CDR1 and CDR2 from the germline V gene are MNHEY and SVGEGT. This CDR3 region has 14 residues. CDR3 amino acids: CASSGQGAVDTQYF. CDR3 bases: TGTGCCAGCAGCGGACAGGGGGCTGTGGATACGCAGTATTTT.

This chain connects TRBV27 to TRBJ1-6; 7 bases are shared with TRBD1. Germline-derived CDR1 and CDR2 are MNHEY and SMNVEV (reference sequence). The CDR3 spans 14 residues. The junction had 5 bases not matched to a gene; V was cut back by 5 bases and J by 7 bases. The CDR3 loop reads CASSPQGKNSPLHF. Here the CDR3 DNA reads TGTGCCAGCAGTCCACAGGGGAAGAATTCACCCCTCCACTTT.

The rearrangement uses TRBV7-6 and TRBJ2-7; 9 bases map to TRBD1. This CDR3 comprises 14 residues. J lost 6 bases, V lost 4 bases, and 7 bases had no gene match. Germline lookup yields CDR1 SGHVS and CDR2 FNYEAQ. The CDR3 sequence: CASSSGQGGLEQYF. CDR3 bases: TGTGCCAGCAGCTCGGGACAGGGTGGCCTCGAGCAGTACTTC.

V and J are TRBV4-1 and TRBJ2-5; D gene ambiguous. The CDR3 runs 14 residues. V dropped 1 base and J dropped 5 bases, with 11 bases sitting between them. Germline V lookup: CDR1 MGHRA, CDR2 YSYEKL. The CDR3: CASSQGARAETQYF. For the CDR3, the DNA is TGCGCCAGCAGCCAAGGGGCACGAGCGGAGACCCAGTACTTC.

This clone was found a few times. In DNA, the CDR3 is TGCGCCAGCAGTCAATCGGGTCCAGGTATTAAGACCTACGAGCAGTACTTC. It encodes CASSQSGPGIKTYEQYF. The rearrangement joins TRBV23-1 to TRBJ2-7; no clear D gene. TRBV23-1 counts as an open reading frame of uncertain function. CDR3 length: 17 amino acids. Trimming took off 0 bases at V and 2 bases at J, with 17 bases between the two ends.

Of note for this clone: The identical CDR3 is also encoded by other nucleotide sequences in the sample. The chain uses TRBV7-9 and TRBJ1-1; D gene unclear. The ends were cut back, 4 bases at V and 2 bases at J, with 2 bases in the middle. CDR1 and CDR2 (germline): SEHNR, FQNEAQ (reference sequence). The CDR3 loop spans 11 amino acids. The DNA for the CDR3 is TGTGCCAGCAGCTCCAACACTGAAGCTTTCTTT. Translation: CASSSNTEAFF.

In this sample, this clone turned up a few times. The J gene is TRBJ1-1, the V gene TRBV13; the D is unclear. CDR3 length equals 14 residues. Germline-derived CDR1 and CDR2 are PRHDT and FYEKMQ (reference sequence). V was shortened by 0 bases and J by 1 base, with 6 bases between the two germline ends. The CDR3 protein is CASSLGIGNTEAFF. DNA for the CDR3: TGTGCCAGCAGCTTAGGGATCGGGAACACTGAAGCTTTCTTT.

In the case of this clone: Other DNA sequences of this sample code for an identical CDR3. The chain joins TRBV11-2 to TRBJ1-1, with a weak D call TRBD1 (5 bases). Trimming shortened V by 5 bases and J by 2 bases, and 9 bases separated the two germline ends. The CDR3 runs 13 residues. Per the germline V gene, CDR1 is SGHAT and CDR2 is FQNNGV. CDR3 region: CASSADRNTEAFF. The CDR3 bases are TGTGCCAGCAGCGCCGACAGAAACACTGAAGCTTTCTTT.

The V gene is TRBV28, the J gene TRBJ1-4; D uncertain. Trimming stripped 6 bases from V and 0 bases from J, with 17 bases between. The CDR3 sequence is 17 residues long. CDR1 is MDHEN, CDR2 SYDVKM, per germline. The CDR3 DNA reads TGTGCCAGCAGAGCGTCGGGCAGGTGGGCAACTAATGAAAAACTGTTTTTT. Translated: CASRASGRWATNEKLFF.

The chain couples TRBV27 to TRBJ2-1; D uncertain. CDR1 is MNHEY and CDR2 is SMNVEV in the germline V gene (reference sequence). V was shortened by 5 bases and J by 5 bases, with 16 bases between the two germline ends. This CDR3 is 15 amino acids long. The CDR3 spells CASSPQTSKDNEQFF. For the CDR3, the DNA is TGTGCCAGCAGTCCCCAGACCTCCAAGGACAATGAGCAGTTCTTC.

As concerns this clone: A read error may produce the germline difference seen at one junction end. The CDR3 DNA sequence: TGTGCCAGTAGTATAGGGCTACGTGGGACTAGTTATGACTTC. Encoded protein: CASSIGLRGTSYDF. The rearrangement joins TRBV19 to TRBJ2-4, with TRBD2 identical over 8 bases. The CDR3 runs 14 residues. Looked up from germline, CDR1 is LNHDA and CDR2 is SQIVND (reference sequence).

The chain joins TRBV5-1 to TRBJ1-6, with 11 bases lining up with TRBD1. V trimming: 3 bases; J trimming: 10 bases; junction bases outside the gene matches: 12. Germline values: CDR1 SGHRS, CDR2 YFSETQ. The length of the CDR3 is 17 residues. DNA of the CDR3: TGCGCCAGCAGCTGGAACCCCGGGACAGGGGGAGGATCACCCCTCCACTTT. Amino acid sequence: CASSWNPGTGGGSPLHF.